What follows describes a single T cell receptor beta chain. Its antigen has not been determined. Qualities for individual bases were not recorded, and no much larger clone is one base off. These data come from a study of blood T cell repertoires in COVID-19 (TCRdb year 2020). Background on the whole study: The collaborator samples originated in the United States, Italy and Spain and spanned the acute and convalescent phases of COVID-19. The prospective study material was composed of cDNA or gDNA derived from T cells, B-cell-depleted T cells, or PBMCs. Where HLA class I and class II types were available, the types were taken from metadata supplied by the sample provider, not from assay-based typing. The repertoires were made available in a free public database intended to serve as a resource for research on the immune response to SARS-CoV-2. A de-identified subject ID, COVID-19 status, age in years and sex were almost always included in the sample metadata. The dataset comprised deeply sampled blood TCRbeta repertoires from subjects exposed to, actively infected with, or recovered from COVID-19. The samples were drawn from the first 160 participants of the ongoing ImmuneRACE study and from under 1,500 subjects provided by 6 global collaborators.

TCRbeta CDR3 regions were amplified from genomic DNA by means of the immunoSEQ Assay, a bias-controlled multiplex PCR. On the study's bioinformatics: The number of nucleated cells in each sample was estimated by amplification of reference gene primers within the assay. Sequence reads were collapsed and filtered to measure the absolute abundance of every unique TCRbeta CDR3 rearrangement. For each sample, productive Simpson clonality was calculated by taking the square root of Simpson's diversity index across productive rearrangements. What TCRdb holds here is the immuneACCESS table cut down to in-frame rearrangements. Part of the clones is not present; checked against another copy, under half of the missing clones reflect an unresolved V gene, and the others are unexplained. That table is the source of V, J and clone size, and D and trimming were worked out from the DNA. This sample holds approximately 170,000 clones; 80% were observed only once. The ten largest clones add up to 4.5% to 7.5% of the sample.

General findings and caveats noted by the study authors: Clinical and demographic metadata were provided uncurated, with the amount varying by source and participant.

In the prospective study, participants were 18 to 89 years old, resided in about two dozen geographic areas of the United States, and were enrolled through a virtual design. In the prospective study, participants were assigned to cohorts based on the clinical history participants reported in a screening survey and a study questionnaire. Recovered participants in ImmuneRACE Cohort 3 were defined by two consecutive negative NP/OP PCR tests, clearance by a healthcare professional, or resolution of symptoms. In the prospective study, mobile phlebotomists collected whole blood, serum and a nasopharyngeal or oropharyngeal swab from each participant. Additional blood draws and questionnaires over an approximately 2-month period could optionally be provided by prospective study participants. Prospective study blood samples were shipped either frozen or at room temperature before DNA extraction. Trimming at the junction amounts to 3 bases on V and 1 base on J, and the germline ends lie 12 bases apart. CDR1 and CDR2 are read off the germline V gene as KGHSH and LQKENI. Inclusive of the bounding cysteine and phenylalanine, the CDR3 is 15 residues long. Kept here is only the CDR3 DNA, which spans 45 bases and is read in frame from base 1.

Sequencing was done on a sample of PBMCs or T cells enriched from blood (not recorded which). The chain is assembled from TRBV18 and TRBJ1-2; no confident D gene assignment can be made. This clonotype was sampled from a man aged 35 to 55 who had recovered from COVID-19. CDR3 reads: CASSPLNYGNYGYTF. The bases read TGTGCCAGCTCACCCCTGAACTACGGTAACTATGGCTACACCTTC.